This TCR beta chain came from a study of cytomegalovirus exposure and HLA in healthy donors. Unmatched junction bases numbered 7, after V lost 0 bases and J lost 5 bases. This CDR3 is 15 amino acids long. Germline CDR1 and CDR2: SGHRS and YFSETQ. The primer mix had 60 Vbeta and 13 Jbeta primers. TCRdb's table, derived via immunoSEQ multiplex PCR, lists solely in-frame clones and lacks some. The top ten clones hold 11% of a sample with 110,000 or so clones, roughly 72% of them seen once. V is TRBV5-1 and J is TRBJ2-5, with 7 bases that match TRBD2. The sequencing input was PBMCs. The TCR comes from a woman aged 45-59 years in good health and CMV-seropositive. In DNA, the CDR3 is TGCGCCAGCAGCTTGGGGGTGCAGCGGGACGAGACCCAGTACTTC. Residues: CASSLGVQRDETQYF.